This record looks at one T cell receptor (beta chain) sequence and its context. The antigen is unknown. This sample is drawn from a study of brain metastases from non-small cell lung cancer. Losses at the gene ends were 1 base for V and 5 bases for J; bases not matched to a gene: 7. The CDR3 consists of 16 residues. Germline CDR1 reads LNHNV; CDR2 reads YYDKDF (reference sequence). Clones were read by immunoSEQ multiplex PCR, and TCRdb kept only the in-frame ones, dropping some. The sample has about 1,400 clones; 70% to 90% are singletons. Study findings and constraints: T-cell infiltration was lower in brain metastases than primaries (P < 0.001). Expanded T-cell clones appeared in 60% to 80% of brain metastases over primaries.

V usage is TRBV15 and J usage is TRBJ2-7; 11 bases are shared with TRBD1. The TCR sequence derives from a donor aged 40 or older with non-small cell lung cancer. Sequenced material: primary lung tumor tissue. The CDR3 region has the DNA TGTGCCACCAGCAGAGTCGGACAGGGGGCAGTGGACGAGCAGTACTTC. Translating it yields CATSRVGQGAVDEQYF.